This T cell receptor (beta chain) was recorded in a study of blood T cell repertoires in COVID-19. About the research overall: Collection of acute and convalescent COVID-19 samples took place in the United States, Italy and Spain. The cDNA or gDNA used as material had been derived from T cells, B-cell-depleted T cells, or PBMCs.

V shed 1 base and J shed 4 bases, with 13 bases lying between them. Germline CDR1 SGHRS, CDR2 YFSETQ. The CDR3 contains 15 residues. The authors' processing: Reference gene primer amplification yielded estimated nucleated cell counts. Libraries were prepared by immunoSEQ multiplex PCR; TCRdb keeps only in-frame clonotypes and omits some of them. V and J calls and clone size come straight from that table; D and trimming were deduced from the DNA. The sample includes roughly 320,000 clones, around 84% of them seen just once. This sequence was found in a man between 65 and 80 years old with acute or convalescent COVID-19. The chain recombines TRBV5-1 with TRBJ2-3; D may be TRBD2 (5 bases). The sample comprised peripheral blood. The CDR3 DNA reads TGCGCCAGCAGCTTGTCGGGGAGTTCGGCAGATACGCAGTATTTT. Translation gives CASSLSGSSADTQYF.